This T cell receptor (beta chain) appears in the sequencing data of a study of regulatory T cells in long-lasting Graves disease. This clonotype was seen many times. As yet, its antigen is unknown. The time point: newly diagnosed GD, antithyroid drugs for less than 3 months. PBMCs were the source of the RNA used for TCR sequencing. Notes on the study in general: The number of shared public clonotypes was higher in persistent patients (approximately 2,600) than new patients (around 960).

Trimming pared 3 bases from V and 2 bases from J, leaving 10 bases between. This CDR3 region has 14 residues. Germline V gene data show CDR1 as KGHDR and CDR2 as SFDVKD. Arm-PCR of CDR3 regions and iRepertoire HTBI primers were used to build TCR beta libraries. TCRdb recomputed calls from the multiplex PCR reads with MiXCR, one row per CDR3 protein. The sample includes about 310,000 distinct CDR3 sequences, over 15% of them seen just once. This chain connects TRBV24-1 to TRBJ2-7, with D maybe TRBD2 (5 bases). Sequenced material: peripheral blood mononuclear cells (PBMCs), taken at new diagnosis, from a patient treated with antithyroid drugs. The TCR sequence derives from a female donor with Graves disease. CDR3 bases: TGTGCCACCAGTGATGCGGGTCTCCCCTACGAGCAGTACTTC. Translated: CATSDAGLPYEQYF.